The sequence of this T cell receptor beta chain was determined in a study of CD8+ T cells in alopecia areata. Study as a whole: Treatment of the treated patients consisted of oral tofacitinib, 5 to 10 mg twice daily.

Treatment indicated: oral pan-JAK inhibitor, 5-10 mg twice daily. Trimming pared 6 bases from V and 9 bases from J, leaving 14 bases between. This CDR3 region has 11 residues. The germline CDR1 and CDR2 sequences are DFQATT and SNEGSKA (reference sequence). General observations from the study: Many of the expanded lesional clones endured in scalp and blood while on tofacitinib. Scalp clonality and expanded CD8+ clones among the top 100 showed significant decreases with tofacitinib.

On this clone: Its antigen is not identified.

The authors extracted RNA and reverse transcribed it into cDNA as the sequencing template. Generated by immunoSEQ multiplex PCR, the TCRdb table keeps only in-frame clones and is missing some. The top ten clones hold around 1.6% of a sample with a few hundred thousand clones, under 75% of them seen once. This chain uses TRBV20-1 with TRBJ2-5, with unresolved D. This receptor was taken from a human donor with alopecia areata. Sequences were derived from CD4+ T cells sorted from blood, sampled at week 4, from a patient treated with tofacitinib. As DNA, the CDR3 is TGCAGTGCCGCCCAGATTGTGGCCCAGTACTTC. Protein sequence: CSAAQIVAQYF.